One and the same sample provided the 10 T cell receptor beta chains below, sequenced in a study of cytomegalovirus exposure and HLA in healthy donors. Vbeta (60) and Jbeta (13) primers were used in the PCR. Profiled with immunoSEQ multiplex PCR; TCRdb holds only in-frame clones, not every one. The repertoire holds about 180,000 clones, with around four fifths as singletons. The sample was PBMCs. These receptors all come from a man under 40 in good health and CMV-seronegative.

V gene TRBV6-5 combines with J gene TRBJ1-6; D not certain. The V and J ends lost 2 bases and 5 bases respectively, with 10 bases between them. This CDR3 is built from 15 residues. CDR1 is MNHEY, CDR2 SVGAGI, per germline. CDR3 amino acids: CASSYDSLHNSPLHF. CDR3 nucleotides: TGTGCCAGCAGTTACGACTCCCTGCATAATTCACCCCTCCACTTT.

This chain links TRBV7-2 with TRBJ2-7; maybe TRBD1 (5 bases). Germline lookup yields CDR1 SGHTA and CDR2 FQGNSA. Trimming took 1 base from V and 4 from J, leaving 11 bases between them. The CDR3 runs 14 residues. The CDR3 sequence is CASSLDGAPYEQYF. In nucleotides, the CDR3 is TGTGCCAGCAGCTTAGATGGGGCTCCTTACGAGCAGTACTTC.

The chain employs TRBV28 and TRBJ1-6; D perhaps matches TRBD1 (6 bases). The CDR3 has 14 amino acids. Looked up from germline, CDR1 is MDHEN and CDR2 is SYDVKM. Trimming shortened V by 8 bases and J by 7 bases, and 15 bases separated the two germline ends. The CDR3 DNA is TGTGCCAGCGGGGTGGGACATGGCAATTCACCCCTCCACTTT. Its translation: CASGVGHGNSPLHF. The complete variable domain, with remaining parts taken from reference TRBV28 and TRBJ1-6, reads DVKVTQSSRYLVKRTGEKVFLECVQDMDHENMFWYRQDPGLGLRLIYFSYDVKMKEKGDIPEGYSVSREKKERFSLILESASTNQTSMYLCASGVGHGNSPLHFGNGTRLTVT.

The chain uses TRBV11-2 and TRBJ2-7, with 13 bases lining up with TRBD2. V gave up 5 bases and J gave up 4 bases; unmatched junction bases: 11. Germline CDR1 SGHAT, CDR2 FQNNGV. This CDR3 comprises 17 residues. Here the CDR3 DNA reads TGTGCCAGCAGCCAGTGGGCGACTAGCGGGAGGTCTTACGAGCAGTACTTC. Residues: CASSQWATSGRSYEQYF.

The chain employs TRBV5-8 and TRBJ2-5; D unclear. The CDR3 runs 12 residues. Germline V lookup: CDR1 SGHTS, CDR2 YDEGEE. V lost 1 base to trimming and J lost 9 bases, with 10 bases between them. The CDR3 is CASSLSISPQYF. In nucleotides, the CDR3 is TGTGCCAGCAGCTTGTCCATCAGTCCCCAGTACTTC.

The rearrangement links TRBV7-2 to TRBJ2-1; 12 bases are shared with TRBD2. The CDR3 is 14 residues long. Germline CDR1 is SGHTA and CDR2 is FQGNSA. The V segment lost 6 bases and the J segment 8 bases; nucleotides outside the gene matches: 5. The CDR3 sequence: CASSPSGGAHEQFF. The CDR3 DNA reads as TGTGCCAGCAGTCCTAGCGGGGGGGCCCATGAGCAGTTCTTC.

The chain links TRBV30 to TRBJ1-6; no clear D gene. The length of the CDR3 is 14 residues. Trimming left V 0 bases short and J 9 bases short, with 12 bases between. The germline V gene encodes CDR1 GTSNPN and CDR2 SVGIG (reference sequence). For the CDR3, the DNA is TGTGCCTGGAGTGTAAGGCGGGAATCTTCACCCCTCCACTTT. This encodes CAWSVRRESSPLHF.

This clone was seen a single time. The rearrangement joins TRBV10-3 to TRBJ1-2; TRBD1 matches at 9 bases. With 3 bases clipped from V and 13 bases from J, the junction kept 9 bases outside the gene matches. CDR1 ENHRY and CDR2 SYGVKD come from the germline V gene. The CDR3 has 13 amino acids. The CDR3 bases are TGTGCCATCAGTGACCGAACAGGGGGCGCGGGCACCTTC. Translated, it gives CAISDRTGGAGTF.

The chain carries TRBV11-2 and TRBJ2-1, with 10 nucleotides matching TRBD2. This CDR3 is 13 amino acids long. The germline V gene has CDR1 SGHAT and CDR2 FQNNGV. J gave up 6 bases and V 8 bases, and 4 bases lay outside the gene matches. The CDR3 is CASERGGLNEQFF. CDR3 DNA sequence: TGTGCCAGCGAGCGGGGGGGCCTCAATGAGCAGTTCTTC.

CDR3 protein: CASSPSGGSPHEQYF. The CDR3 DNA follows: TGTGCCAGCAGCCCGTCGGGCGGGAGCCCCCACGAGCAGTACTTC. The chain joins TRBV9 to TRBJ2-7; 7 bases match TRBD2. CDR3 size: 15 residues. Germline trimming cut 4 bases from V and 5 bases from J; bases unmatched to any gene: 12. The germline V gene encodes CDR1 SGDLS and CDR2 YYNGEE.